These 8 T cell receptor beta chains came from one sample sequenced in a study of blood T cell repertoires in COVID-19. Generated by immunoSEQ multiplex PCR, the TCRdb table keeps only in-frame clones and is missing some. The data hold 75,000 to 85,000 clones, with 70% to 90% observed a single time. The sequenced sample consisted of peripheral blood. The source is a human donor in a cohort sampled during active COVID-19.

The V call is TRBV15, the J call TRBJ1-1; TRBD1 is a possible D gene (6 bases). The CDR3 sequence is 15 residues long. Germline V gene data show CDR1 as LNHNV and CDR2 as YYDKDF (reference sequence). Trimming cost V 3 bases and J 10 bases, with 21 bases left between them. CDR3 loop: CATSSYRSGGRAAFF. The DNA for the CDR3 is TGTGCCACCAGCAGTTATAGATCGGGGGGCCGCGCAGCTTTCTTT.

This chain uses TRBV11-3 with TRBJ1-6; possible D gene TRBD1, 5 bases. The CDR3 length is 14 residues. V was cut by 0 bases and J by 9 bases, with 9 bases left in between. Germline CDR1 reads SGHNT; CDR2 reads YENEEA. CDR3 sequence reads: CASSLDPQGSPLHF. CDR3 in DNA: TGTGCCAGCAGCTTAGATCCTCAGGGTTCACCCCTCCACTTT.

V usage is TRBV2 and J usage is TRBJ2-5; 7 bases are a match to TRBD1. The V segment lost 5 bases and the J segment 4 bases; nucleotides outside the gene matches: 7. Per germline, CDR1 SNHLY and CDR2 FYNNEI. The CDR3 is 14 amino acids. CDR3 loop: CASSRIGQVETQYF. CDR3 DNA: TGTGCCAGCAGTCGAATCGGACAGGTAGAGACCCAGTACTTC.

Worth noting for this clone: An end of the junction does not agree with germline; a read error may underlie this. The V and J genes are TRBV15 and TRBJ2-7; 7 positions agree with TRBD1. CDR1 is LNHNV, CDR2 YYDKDF, per germline (reference sequence). This CDR3 contains 14 residues. CDR3 in DNA: TGTGCCACCAGCAGGTTAGGGGGCTCCCACGAGCAGTACTTC. Amino acids: CATSRLGGSHEQYF.

This clone was detected only once. This chain links TRBV19 with TRBJ2-1; tentatively, D is TRBD2 (6 bases). Germline V lookup: CDR1 LNHDA, CDR2 SQIVND (reference sequence). The ends were cut back, 3 bases at V and 9 bases at J, with 18 bases in the middle. CDR3 length: 15 amino acids. CDR3: CASSIKGRTTGEQFF. CDR3 DNA: TGTGCCAGTAGTATTAAGGGCCGGACTACAGGTGAGCAGTTCTTC.

The rearrangement joins TRBV6-5 to TRBJ1-3; D gene uncertain. Germline CDR1 MNHEY, CDR2 SVGAGI. The V and J ends lost 0 bases and 4 bases respectively, with 10 bases between them. This CDR3 region has 15 residues. In DNA, the CDR3 is TGTGCCAGCAGTTACTCTGGCGGTGCCGGAAACACCATATATTTT. The encoded protein is CASSYSGGAGNTIYF.

J is TRBJ2-3 and V is TRBV11-2; tentative D call: TRBD2 (5 bases). Germline V gene data show CDR1 as SGHAT and CDR2 as FQNNGV. The ends were cut back, 5 bases at V and 2 bases at J, with 14 bases in the middle. CDR3 length: 15 residues. CDR3 protein: CASSRIRESTDTQYF. The CDR3 DNA reads TGTGCCAGCAGCCGCATACGGGAATCCACAGATACGCAGTATTTT.

This clone was picked up one time. The chain joins TRBV12-3 or TRBV12-4 to TRBJ1-2; D gene uncertain. The CDR3 is 12 residues long. The germline V and J ends were trimmed by 3 bases and 5 bases, with 7 bases remaining between them. Here the CDR3 reads CASSFGGYGYTF. CDR3 DNA sequence: TGTGCCAGCAGTTTCGGCGGGTATGGCTACACCTTC.